The 18 T cell receptor beta chains given below trace back to one sample, sequenced in a study of T cell responses to AZD1222 COVID-19 vaccine. Assay: immunoSEQ multiplex PCR; the TCRdb copy retains only in-frame clones and omits some. The table lists just over 150,000 clones, 90% to 95% of them singletons, with about 1.4% in the top ten. The material was peripheral blood, obtained 28 days after the second AZD1222 dose. The receptor source for this set is an adult who received the AZD1222 COVID-19 vaccine.

This chain joins TRBV9 and TRBJ1-3, with 9 bases lining up with TRBD1. Germline lookup yields CDR1 SGDLS and CDR2 YYNGEE. J gave up 4 bases and V 3 bases, and 8 bases lay outside the gene matches. This CDR3 region has 16 residues. The CDR3 spells CASSGVGTGKGNTIYF. For the CDR3, the DNA is TGTGCCAGCAGCGGCGTCGGGACAGGGAAAGGAAACACCATATATTTT.

This clone came up once. The V gene is TRBV19, the J gene TRBJ2-5, with no clear D. V lost 6 bases and J 5 bases, leaving 13 bases between the germline ends. This CDR3 is built from 13 residues. Looked up from germline, CDR1 is LNHDA and CDR2 is SQIVND (reference sequence). The CDR3 sequence: CASSLVASETQYF. In DNA form, the CDR3 reads TGTGCCAGTAGCCTAGTAGCAAGCGAGACCCAGTACTTC. Based on the CDR3 plus reference TRBV19 and TRBJ2-5, the full variable domain is DGGITQSPKYLFRKEGQNVTLSCEQNLNHDAMYWYRQDPGQGLRLIYYSQIVNDFQKGDIAEGYSVSREKKESFPLTVTSAQKNPTAFYLCASSLVASETQYFGPGTRLLVL.

This chain links TRBV20-1 with TRBJ1-3; TRBD1 is a possible D gene (6 bases). CDR1 DFQATT and CDR2 SNEGSKA come from the germline V gene (reference sequence). The CDR3 is 12 residues long. V gave up 3 bases and J gave up 7 bases, with 10 bases separating them. CDR3 amino acids: CSASRTGNTIYF. The CDR3 region has the DNA TGCAGTGCTAGTCGTACAGGGAACACCATATATTTT.

This chain connects TRBV12-3 or TRBV12-4 to TRBJ1-1; D may be TRBD1 (6 bases). The CDR3 covers 13 residues. Trimming shortened V by 2 bases and J by 7 bases, and 11 bases separated the two germline ends. CDR3 DNA: TGTGCCAGCAGTTTAAAGGGGGACAATGAAGCTTTCTTT. Its protein product is CASSLKGDNEAFF.

The chain combines TRBV27 with TRBJ2-1; maybe TRBD2 (6 bases). Trimming removed 5 bases from V and 12 bases from J, with 23 bases in between. CDR1 MNHEY and CDR2 SMNVEV come from the germline V gene (reference sequence). The CDR3 runs to 15 residues. The CDR3 DNA sequence: TGTGCCAGCAGTCTAGTCGGGCACCCGCGGGGTGGGCAGTTCTTC. Its translation is CASSLVGHPRGGQFF.

Written as DNA, the CDR3 is TGTGCCAGTAGTATATCTCTGAGGGATGGCTACACCTTC. Translation: CASSISLRDGYTF. The chain combines TRBV19 with TRBJ1-2; no clear D. The V gene's germline CDR1 is LNHDA and CDR2 SQIVND (reference sequence). The ends were cut back, 2 bases at V and 6 bases at J, with 10 bases in the middle. There are 13 residues in the CDR3.

J is TRBJ2-5 and V is TRBV19, with 7 nucleotides matching TRBD1. V trimming: 5 bases; J trimming: 4 bases; junction bases outside the gene matches: 10. Per the germline V gene, CDR1 is LNHDA and CDR2 is SQIVND (reference sequence). The CDR3 consists of 15 residues. The CDR3 loop is CASSAKTGTGETQYF. CDR3 DNA: TGTGCCAGTAGTGCAAAGACAGGGACCGGAGAGACCCAGTACTTC.

CDR3 bases: TGTGCCAGCACCAATTTGGGGGTAGCGAGATCCTACGAGCAGTACTTC. It encodes CASTNLGVARSYEQYF. The rearrangement links TRBV5-4 to TRBJ2-7; the D gene could be TRBD1 or TRBD2 (5 bases each). The CDR3 sequence is 16 residues long. CDR1 is SGHNT, CDR2 YYREEE, per germline (reference sequence). V lost 6 bases, J lost 1 base, and 20 bases lay in between. The full variable domain, rest sourced from reference TRBV5-4 and TRBJ2-7, is ETGVTQSPTHLIKTRGQQVTLRCSSQSGHNTVSWYQQALGQGPQFIFQYYREEENGRGNFPPRFSGLQFPNYSSELNVNALELDDSALYLCASTNLGVARSYEQYFGPGTRLTVT.

The rearrangement joins TRBV6-5 to TRBJ1-3; D call uncertain. The CDR3 runs to 13 residues. V lost 6 bases, J lost 0 bases, and 6 bases lay in between. Germline-derived CDR1 and CDR2 are MNHEY and SVGAGI. CDR3 sequence: CASSDYSGNTIYF. CDR3 DNA sequence: TGTGCCAGCAGCGACTACTCTGGAAACACCATATATTTT.

The V and J genes are TRBV27 and TRBJ1-2; D is undetermined. Germline V lookup: CDR1 MNHEY, CDR2 SMNVEV (reference sequence). The length of the CDR3 is 13 residues. Trimming took off 5 bases at V and 0 bases at J, with 7 bases between the two ends. CDR3 residues: CASSQDPNYGYTF. The CDR3 DNA is TGTGCCAGCAGTCAGGACCCTAACTATGGCTACACCTTC.

The V and J genes are TRBV9 and TRBJ2-5; tentatively, D is TRBD1 or TRBD2 (5 bases each). Germline V gene lookup returns CDR1 SGDLS and CDR2 YYNGEE. The CDR3 totals 14 residues. V was cut by 4 bases and J by 4 bases, with 14 bases left in between. CDR3 loop: CASSTTEGRETQYF. CDR3 in DNA: TGTGCCAGCAGCACGACAGAAGGGAGAGAGACCCAGTACTTC.

This chain joins TRBV7-8 and TRBJ2-5; D gene unclear. Between the trimmed V and J ends, which lost 5 bases and 7 bases, there was a span of 17 bases. This CDR3 has 14 amino acids. Germline CDR1 is SGHVS and CDR2 is FQNEAQ. The CDR3 DNA reads as TGTGCCAGCAGCCCTTCGGAAGGTATCGGGACCCAGTACTTC. Its protein product is CASSPSEGIGTQYF.

The rearrangement uses TRBV7-9 and TRBJ1-4; no clear D. V was clipped by 2 bases and J by 0 bases, with 7 bases between them. CDR3 length: 15 amino acids. In germline, CDR1 is SEHNR, CDR2 FQNEAQ (reference sequence). CDR3 coding DNA: TGTGCCAGCAGCTTAACAGCAGCAACTAATGAAAAACTGTTTTTT. It specifies CASSLTAATNEKLFF.

The chain joins TRBV30 to TRBJ1-2; 8 bases are shared with TRBD1. There are 12 residues in the CDR3. Germline CDR1 and CDR2: GTSNPN and SVGIG (reference sequence). V gave up 5 bases and J gave up 4 bases; unmatched junction bases: 3. CDR3 region: CAWGQGLYGYTF. In nucleotides, the CDR3 is TGTGCCTGGGGACAGGGTCTCTATGGCTACACCTTC. Together with reference TRBV30 and TRBJ1-2, the CDR3 gives the full variable domain: SQTIHQWPATLVQPVGSPLSLECTVEGTSNPNLYWYRQAAGRGLQLLFYSVGIGQISSEVPQNLSASRPQDRQFILSSKKLLLSDSGFYLCAWGQGLYGYTFGSGTRLTVV.

The V gene is TRBV30, the J gene TRBJ2-7; D perhaps matches TRBD2 (5 bases). From germline, CDR1 is GTSNPN and CDR2 SVGIG (reference sequence). V lost 1 base, J lost 4 bases, and 8 bases lay in between. The CDR3 extends over 12 amino acids. The DNA of the CDR3 is TGTGCCTGGAGTGGGGTAGCGTACGAGCAGTACTTC. Its translation is CAWSGVAYEQYF. Supplemented by reference TRBV30 and TRBJ2-7, the full variable domain reads SQTIHQWPATLVQPVGSPLSLECTVEGTSNPNLYWYRQAAGRGLQLLFYSVGIGQISSEVPQNLSASRPQDRQFILSSKKLLLSDSGFYLCAWSGVAYEQYFGPGTRLTVT.

This chain joins TRBV5-5 and TRBJ2-4; D is unresolved. Trimming cost V 1 base and J 6 bases, with 14 bases left between them. CDR1 and CDR2 from the germline V gene are SGHKS and YYEKEE (reference sequence). This CDR3 comprises 15 residues. This CDR3 reads CASSLLPVNRNIQYF. In DNA, the CDR3 is TGTGCCAGCAGCTTGTTACCAGTGAATCGAAACATTCAGTACTTC.

Comments on this clone: This CDR3 is also generated by other DNA sequences in the sample. The V gene is TRBV2, the J gene TRBJ2-2; 9 bases match TRBD1. V trimming: 6 bases; J trimming: 6 bases; junction bases outside the gene matches: 8. Germline V gene lookup returns CDR1 SNHLY and CDR2 FYNNEI. CDR3 length equals 15 residues. In nucleotides, the CDR3 is TGTGCCAGCAGCGGGGACAGGGTTGGTCCCGGGGAGCTGTTTTTT. Translation: CASSGDRVGPGELFF.

V gene TRBV19 combines with J gene TRBJ2-3, with 13 bases matching TRBD2. The V and J ends lost 3 bases and 0 bases, in that order; junction bases with no gene match: 3. The germline V gene has CDR1 LNHDA and CDR2 SQIVND (reference sequence). The CDR3 has 17 residues. CDR3 nucleotide sequence: TGTGCCAGTAGTATCGGGACTAGCGGGGAAAGCACAGATACGCAGTATTTT. Translation gives CASSIGTSGESTDTQYF.